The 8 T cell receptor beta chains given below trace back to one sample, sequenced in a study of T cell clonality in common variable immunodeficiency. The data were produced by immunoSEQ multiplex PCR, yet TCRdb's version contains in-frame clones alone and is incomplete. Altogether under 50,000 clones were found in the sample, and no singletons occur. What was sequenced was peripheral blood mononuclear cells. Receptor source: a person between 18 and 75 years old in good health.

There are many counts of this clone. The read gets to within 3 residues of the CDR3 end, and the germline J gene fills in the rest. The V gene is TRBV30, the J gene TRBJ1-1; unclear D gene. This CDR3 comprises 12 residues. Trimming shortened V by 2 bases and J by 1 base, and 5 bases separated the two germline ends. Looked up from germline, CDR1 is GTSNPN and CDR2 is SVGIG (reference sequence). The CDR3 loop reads CAWSFQNTEAFF. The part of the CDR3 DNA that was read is TGTGCCTGGAGTTTTCAGAACACTGAA.

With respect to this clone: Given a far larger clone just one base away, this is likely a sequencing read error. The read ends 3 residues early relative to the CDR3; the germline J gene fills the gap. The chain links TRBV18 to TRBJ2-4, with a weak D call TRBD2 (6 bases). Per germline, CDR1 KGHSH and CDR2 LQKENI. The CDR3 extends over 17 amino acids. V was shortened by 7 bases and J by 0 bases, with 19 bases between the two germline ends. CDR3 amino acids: CASLPMGGRLAKNIQYF. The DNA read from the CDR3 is TGTGCCAGCTTACCTATGGGGGGAAGACTAGCCAAAAACATT.

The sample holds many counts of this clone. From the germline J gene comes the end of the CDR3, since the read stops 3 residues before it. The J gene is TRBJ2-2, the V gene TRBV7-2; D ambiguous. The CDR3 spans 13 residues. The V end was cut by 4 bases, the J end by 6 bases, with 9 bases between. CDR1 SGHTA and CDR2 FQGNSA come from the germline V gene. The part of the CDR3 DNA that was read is TGTGCCAGCAGCTACCTCCGGGCCGGGGAG. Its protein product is CASSYLRAGE. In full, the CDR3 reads CASSYLRAGELFF.

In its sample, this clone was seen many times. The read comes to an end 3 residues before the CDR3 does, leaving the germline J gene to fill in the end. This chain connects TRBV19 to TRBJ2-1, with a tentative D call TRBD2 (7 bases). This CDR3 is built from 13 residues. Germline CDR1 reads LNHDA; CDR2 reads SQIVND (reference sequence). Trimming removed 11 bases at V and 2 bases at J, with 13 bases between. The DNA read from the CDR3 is TGTGCCGCGGGGGCTAGCGCCTACAATGAG. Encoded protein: CAAGASAYNE. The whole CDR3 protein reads CAAGASAYNEQFF.

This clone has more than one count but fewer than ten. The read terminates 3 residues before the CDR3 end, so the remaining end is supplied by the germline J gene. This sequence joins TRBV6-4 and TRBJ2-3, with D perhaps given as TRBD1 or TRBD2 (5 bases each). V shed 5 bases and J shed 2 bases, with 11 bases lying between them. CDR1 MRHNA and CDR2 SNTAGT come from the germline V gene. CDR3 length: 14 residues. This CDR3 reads CASSQRGDTDTQYF. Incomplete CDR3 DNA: TGTGCCAGCAGTCAAAGGGGAGACACAGATACG.

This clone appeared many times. CDR3 DNA, as far as it was read: TGTGCCAGCACCCTGGGGGGCCAAGAGACC. It encodes CASTLGGQET. The full CDR3 is CASTLGGQETQYF. The V gene is TRBV5-6, the J gene TRBJ2-5; maybe TRBD2 (6 bases). The read ends 3 residues before the CDR3 terminus; that terminus is restored from the germline J gene. CDR3 length: 13 residues. Germline values: CDR1 SGHDT, CDR2 YYEEEE. V dropped 6 bases and J dropped 1 base, with 10 bases sitting between them.

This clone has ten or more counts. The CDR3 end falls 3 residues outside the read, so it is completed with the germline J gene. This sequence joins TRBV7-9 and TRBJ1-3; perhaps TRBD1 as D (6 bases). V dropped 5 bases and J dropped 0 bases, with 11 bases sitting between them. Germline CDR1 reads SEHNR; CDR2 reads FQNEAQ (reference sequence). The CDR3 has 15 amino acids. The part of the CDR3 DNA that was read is TGTGCCAGCAGCCTACAGGGTAACTCTGGAAACACC. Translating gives CASSLQGNSGNT. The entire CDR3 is CASSLQGNSGNTIYF.

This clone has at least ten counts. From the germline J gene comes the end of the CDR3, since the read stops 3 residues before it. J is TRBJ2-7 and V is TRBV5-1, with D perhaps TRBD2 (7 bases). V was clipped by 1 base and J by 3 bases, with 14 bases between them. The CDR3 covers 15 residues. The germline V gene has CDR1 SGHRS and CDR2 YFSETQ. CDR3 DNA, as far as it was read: TGCGCCAGCAGCTTGTTTGCGGGGGCCAACTACGAG. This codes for CASSLFAGANYE. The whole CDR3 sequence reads CASSLFAGANYEQYF.